Below, 14 T cell receptor beta chains from the same sample are listed, as sequenced in a study of T cell repertoires in cytomegalovirus infection. Each CDR3 protein gets one entry after TCRdb re-called the reads with MiXCR. The table lists 300,000 to 450,000 distinct CDR3 sequences, 15% to 20% of them singletons, with 7.5% to 9.5% in the top ten. The sample consisted of PBMCs. The receptors shown here come from a human donor in good health (CMV status not recorded). Some clones in this sample may be carry-over from other donors' samples.

This clonotype was seen at least ten times. The chain links TRBV7-4 to TRBJ2-2, with 7 bases identical to TRBD1. The ends lost 7 bases at V and 0 bases at J; junction bases unmatched: 11. Germline lookup yields CDR1 SGHVT and CDR2 SQSDAQ. CDR3 length: 17 residues. CDR3 in DNA: TGTGCCAGCACTACTCAAGGGGGCGTCGCGAACACCGGGGAGCTGTTTTTT. Its translation is CASTTQGGVANTGELFF.

In its sample, this clonotype was seen many times. The chain links TRBV6-6 to TRBJ2-5, with a tentative D call TRBD1 (6 bases). Germline V gene lookup returns CDR1 MNHNY and CDR2 SVGAGI (reference sequence). The CDR3 covers 13 residues. V lost 7 bases and J 1 base, leaving 10 bases between the germline ends. The CDR3 loop is CASTAGVQETQYF. In DNA form, the CDR3 reads TGTGCCAGCACCGCAGGGGTCCAAGAGACCCAGTACTTC.

This clonotype was recorded many times. This chain links TRBV6-1 with TRBJ1-6; D call uncertain. This CDR3 spans 16 amino acids. V shed 3 bases and J shed 2 bases, with 11 bases lying between them. Germline CDR1 and CDR2: MNHNS and SASEGT. CDR3 region: CASSDRGWTYNSPLHF. CDR3 sequence (DNA): TGTGCCAGCAGTGATCGGGGTTGGACCTATAATTCACCCCTCCACTTT.

As regards this clonotype: One end of the junction varies from germline; a read error may be responsible. The chain uses TRBV5-8 and TRBJ2-7; no firm D call. This CDR3 spans 13 amino acids. Germline V gene sequence: CDR1 SGHTS, CDR2 YDEGEE. CDR3 nucleotide sequence: TGTGCCAGCAGCTTGAGTCCGTCCTTCGAGCAGTACTTC. It yields the protein CASSLSPSFEQYF.

The rearrangement uses TRBV6-1 and TRBJ2-3; D may be TRBD2 (5 bases). The CDR3 sequence is 14 residues long. CDR1 MNHNS and CDR2 SASEGT come from the germline V gene. V lost 11 bases to trimming and J lost 2 bases, with 17 bases between them. Here the CDR3 reads CAGQRTYPTDTQYF. The CDR3, as DNA: TGTGCCGGCCAGCGGACGTACCCCACAGATACGCAGTATTTT.

At least ten counts were recorded for this clonotype. The CDR3 reads CASAIRREETQYF. The CDR3, as DNA: TGTGCCAGCGCAATACGGAGGGAAGAGACCCAGTACTTC. The V and J genes are TRBV7-2 and TRBJ2-5; a weak D match, TRBD2 (6 bases). The CDR3 runs 13 residues. The germline V gene encodes CDR1 SGHTA and CDR2 FQGNSA. Deletions cut 8 bases from V and 3 bases from J, with 13 bases between.

This chain uses TRBV20-1 with TRBJ2-7; possible D gene TRBD1, 5 bases. Germline CDR1 is DFQATT and CDR2 is SNEGSKA (reference sequence). The CDR3 sequence is 12 residues long. Trimming pared 2 bases from V and 4 bases from J, leaving 9 bases between. CDR3 amino acids: CSARKTVYEQYF. Written as DNA, the CDR3 is TGCAGTGCTAGAAAGACAGTTTACGAGCAGTACTTC.

As concerns this clonotype: This sequence may be a read error, since a much larger clone differs from it by one base. The chain has TRBV6-2 or TRBV6-3 and TRBJ1-5; D remains ambiguous. From germline, CDR1 is MNHEY and CDR2 SVGEGT. There are 15 residues in the CDR3. The CDR3 protein is CASKDPGDSNQPRHF. The DNA for the CDR3 is TGTGCCAGCAAAGACCCCGGGGATAGCAATCAGCCCCGGCATTTT.

This clonotype was seen repeatedly, ten times or more. In DNA, the CDR3 is TGTGCCAGCAGCTTGGGGCACGGCTATGGCTACACCTTC. This codes for CASSLGHGYGYTF. The rearrangement links TRBV7-2 to TRBJ1-2; TRBD1 is a possible D gene (5 bases). This CDR3 region has 13 residues. Germline V gene lookup returns CDR1 SGHTA and CDR2 FQGNSA. Trimming removed 3 bases at V and 4 bases at J, with 9 bases between.

In this sample, this clonotype turned up a few times. The chain uses TRBV7-9 and TRBJ1-1; D is unclear. The ends were cut back, 4 bases at V and 11 bases at J, with 14 bases in the middle. The germline CDR1 and CDR2 sequences are SEHNR and FQNEAQ (reference sequence). The CDR3 has 12 residues. CDR3 loop: CASSSLVLGAFF. CDR3 bases: TGTGCCAGCAGCTCGCTTGTGCTTGGGGCTTTCTTT. Full variable domain (remainder filled in from reference TRBV7-9 and TRBJ1-1): DTGVSQNPRHKITKRGQNVTFRCDPISEHNRLYWYRQTLGQGPEFLTYFQNEAQLEKSRLLSDRFSAERPKGSFSTLEIQRTEQGDSAMYLCASSSLVLGAFFGQGTRLTVV.

Only a few counts were recorded for this clonotype. The J gene is TRBJ1-6, the V gene TRBV2, with unresolved D. Trimming took off 3 bases at V and 13 bases at J, with 10 bases between the two ends. CDR3 length equals 12 residues. In germline, CDR1 is SNHLY, CDR2 FYNNEI. The CDR3 sequence is CASSDSGLPLHF. CDR3 nucleotides: TGTGCCAGCAGTGACTCGGGCCTGCCCCTCCACTTT.

This clonotype was detected a few times. Written as DNA, the CDR3 is TGTGCCAGCAGCACAGGGGCGAATGAGCAGTTCTTC. It yields the protein CASSTGANEQFF. This chain links TRBV7-9 with TRBJ2-1; TRBD1 aligns across 7 bases. The CDR3 length is 12 residues. CDR1 SEHNR and CDR2 FQNEAQ come from the germline V gene (reference sequence). The ends lost 5 bases at V and 7 bases at J; junction bases unmatched: 2.

The gene calls are TRBV7-2 and TRBJ2-1; tentative D call: TRBD1 (6 bases). CDR1 is SGHTA, CDR2 FQGNSA, per germline. The CDR3 spans 18 residues. Between the trimmed V and J ends, which lost 4 bases and 4 bases, there was a span of 23 bases. Here the CDR3 DNA reads TGTGCCAGCAGCTCATTAGACAGGTTCCAAAGGGGTTACAATGAGCAGTTCTTC. This codes for CASSSLDRFQRGYNEQFF.

In regard to this clonotype: One end of the junction varies from germline; a read error may be responsible. The chain employs TRBV2 and TRBJ1-4; no firm D call. Germline CDR1 reads SNHLY; CDR2 reads FYNNEI. The CDR3 runs 13 residues. The CDR3 here is CASSVQRGENLFF. CDR3 DNA: TGTGCCAGCAGTGTCCAGCGAGGTGAAAACCTGTTTTTT.